This TCR delta chain came from a study of γδ T cells in repeated Plasmodium falciparum infection. The overall study: Each infection was followed by sampling at 21 days, plus baseline and some pre-infection draws.

TCRdb re-called the multiplex PCR reads using CATT. Found here are tens of thousands of delta-chain clones, around 1.4% of them singletons; the top ten hold over 8%. Flow sorting of PBMC yielded separate Vgamma9/Vdelta2+ and Vdelta2-negative gammadelta T cell populations for bulk repertoire analysis. With regard to this clone: For this DNA, TCRdb reports the protein of a much larger clone, which diverges at residue 3, most likely from a read error; the protein presented here is translated directly from the DNA.

The germline V gene encodes CDR1 GEAIGNYY and CDR2 EKD. CDR3 length equals 14 residues. The receptor's source is a pool of human donors (malaria-infected and uninfected, not separated). The sequenced material came from gamma-delta T cells from blood. The V gene is TRDV2, the J gene TRDJ1, with a tentative D call TRDD3 (6 bases). TCRdb carries no J gene annotation; the J gene was assigned here by matching the DNA with germline. Here the CDR3 DNA reads TGTGCCAGTGACTCACTGGGACTCACCGATAAACTCATCTTT. It specifies CASDSLGLTDKLIF.